This TCR beta chain was sequenced for a study of post-analysis software for immune sequencing data. Findings and caveats of the study: About five TRBV segments appeared more often in patients than in controls, and TRBV5-6, TRBV5-1 and TRBV20-1 were among these. The study found significantly lower normalized Chao1 diversity in multiple sclerosis patients than in controls.

There are a few counts of this clonotype. The target antigen is unknown. CDR1 SEHNR and CDR2 FQNEAQ come from the germline V gene (reference sequence). V was shortened by 5 bases and J by 5 bases, with 9 bases between the two germline ends. The CDR3 is 12 amino acids. Presence of unique molecular identifiers characterized the TCR beta cDNA libraries. Each sample of about 0.95 to 11 million input T cells yielded about 500,000 cDNA molecules, so each molecule approximated one T cell. TCRdb itself ran the PCR reads through MiXCR, one entry per CDR3 protein. The profile covers about 560,000 distinct CDR3 sequences, with roughly 45% appearing a single time and approximately 1.7% taken by the ten largest.

The source material was blood. The rearrangement joins TRBV7-9 to TRBJ2-5; D gene ambiguous. The receptor comes from a girl between 10 and 17 years old with multiple sclerosis. CDR3 protein: CASSTRLETQYF. The CDR3 DNA reads TGTGCCAGCAGCACACGACTCGAGACCCAGTACTTC.